This T cell receptor (beta chain) appears in the sequencing data of a study of blood T cell repertoires in COVID-19. The wider study: COVID-19 samples, acute and convalescent, were from the United States, Italy and Spain. The analysed material was cDNA or gDNA that came from T cells, B-cell-depleted T cells, or PBMCs.

Study processing details: How many nucleated cells were present was estimated from reference gene primer amplification. Repertoires were generated with immunoSEQ multiplex PCR, while TCRdb's copy carries only in-frame clones and drops some. That table furnishes V, J and clone size, whereas the DNA furnished D and trimming. The sample holds 56,000 or so clones, just over 85% seen once. The sample taken for sequencing was peripheral blood. This receptor was taken from a human donor in a cohort sampled during active COVID-19.

The CDR3 loop reads CASSESTRIGQPQHF. The CDR3 DNA sequence: TGTGCCAGCAGTGAATCGACCCGCATCGGGCAGCCCCAGCATTTT. This chain connects TRBV25-1 to TRBJ1-5, with D unresolved. The CDR3 has 15 amino acids. V was clipped by 1 base and J by 7 bases, with 14 bases between them. Germline V gene sequence: CDR1 MGHDK, CDR2 SYGVNS.